These 28 T cell receptor beta chains were all obtained from the same sample, sequenced in a study of T cells in localized non-small cell lung cancer. The data were produced by immunoSEQ multiplex PCR, yet TCRdb's version contains in-frame clones alone and is incomplete. The top ten clones hold approximately 7.9% of a sample with about 34,000 clones, about 92% of them seen once. The material sequenced was peripheral blood, taken before any cancer treatment. These receptors all stem from a female donor of 60 years or more with stage I lung adenocarcinoma.

The genes are TRBV28 and TRBJ1-1; TRBD1 aligns across 8 bases. Germline loops: CDR1 MDHEN, CDR2 SYDVKM. The CDR3 sequence is 14 residues long. Trimming took 5 bases from V and 3 from J; bases not matched to a gene: 5. CDR3 DNA sequence: TGTGCCAGCAGTAGGACAGGGTGGGACACTGAAGCTTTCTTT. Its translation is CASSRTGWDTEAFF.

The chain has TRBV5-1 and TRBJ2-1; 11 bases align to TRBD2. With V trimmed by 2 bases and J by 4 bases, 8 bases remained unmatched. CDR3 length equals 17 residues. Germline CDR1 SGHRS, CDR2 YFSETQ. As DNA, the CDR3 is TGCGCCAGCAGCTTACCTCGGGCTAGCGGGGGGTACAATGAGCAGTTCTTC. It translates to CASSLPRASGGYNEQFF.

Remarks on this clone: One junction end disagrees with the germline gene, perhaps due to a read error. The same CDR3 is also encoded by other DNA sequences in this sample. The chain employs TRBV5-1 and TRBJ2-1, with TRBD1 as a possible D gene (6 bases). Germline lookup yields CDR1 SGHRS and CDR2 YFSETQ. The CDR3 loop spans 15 amino acids. DNA of the CDR3: TGCGCCAGTAGCTCAGGGGTCCCGCCCTACAATGAGCAGTTCTTC. This translates into CASSSGVPPYNEQFF.

The chain joins TRBV5-1 to TRBJ2-1, with D unclear. Deletions cut 2 bases from V and 5 bases from J, with 11 bases between. Looked up from germline, CDR1 is SGHRS and CDR2 is YFSETQ. The CDR3 runs to 14 residues. The DNA for the CDR3 is TGCGCCAGCAGCTTTGGGCAGACAAACAATGAGCAGTTCTTC. The encoded protein is CASSFGQTNNEQFF.

The chain uses TRBV4-1 and TRBJ1-5, with D possibly being TRBD1 (6 bases). Per the germline V gene, CDR1 is MGHRA and CDR2 is YSYEKL. V lost 4 bases and J lost 4, with 14 bases in between. The CDR3 is 15 amino acids. The CDR3 region has the DNA TGCGCCAGCAGCCTGGACCCACAGGGAAATCAGCCCCAGCATTTT. Translating it yields CASSLDPQGNQPQHF.

Only a few counts were recorded for this clone. The chain recombines TRBV6-4 with TRBJ2-2; 12 bases map to TRBD2. Unmatched junction bases numbered 7, after V lost 10 bases and J lost 7 bases. This CDR3 contains 14 residues. CDR1 MRHNA and CDR2 SNTAGT come from the germline V gene. The CDR3 region has the DNA TGTGCCACCTCTAGCGGGGGGGCCGACGGGGAGCTGTTTTTT. This sequence encodes CATSSGGADGELFF.

This clone was recorded once. The chain carries TRBV5-7 and TRBJ1-2; D might be TRBD1 (5 bases). TRBV5-7 is an ORF for which the function is uncertain. Between the trimmed V and J ends, which lost 4 bases and 8 bases, there was a span of 18 bases. The CDR3 length is 14 residues. Here the CDR3 reads CASSRGGELLGYTF. The CDR3, as DNA: TGTGCCAGCAGCCGGGGGGGGGAACTCCTCGGCTACACCTTC.

The J gene is TRBJ1-1, the V gene TRBV5-4, with TRBD1 as a possible D gene (5 bases). Germline CDR1 is SGHNT and CDR2 is YYREEE (reference sequence). V was trimmed by 4 bases and J by 6 bases, leaving 13 bases between them. CDR3 size: 13 residues. The CDR3 coding sequence is TGTGCCAGCAGCCAGGGACCCCTTCCTGAAGCTTTCTTT. The encoded protein is CASSQGPLPEAFF.

The J gene is TRBJ1-1, the V gene TRBV18; D gene unclear. Germline-derived CDR1 and CDR2 are KGHSH and LQKENI. V dropped 3 bases and J dropped 1 base, with 6 bases sitting between them. CDR3 size: 13 residues. DNA for the CDR3: TGTGCCAGCTCACCTACGGGGAACACTGAAGCTTTCTTT. Its protein is CASSPTGNTEAFF.

This sequence joins TRBV19 and TRBJ1-6; D is unresolved. CDR1 and CDR2 (germline): LNHDA, SQIVND (reference sequence). V was trimmed by 6 bases and J by 7 bases, leaving 13 bases between them. The CDR3 totals 14 residues. The CDR3 spells CASRSTRLNSPLHF. The CDR3 bases are TGTGCCAGTAGATCTACAAGGCTCAATTCACCCCTCCACTTT. The whole variable domain, filled in from reference TRBV19 and TRBJ1-6, reads DGGITQSPKYLFRKEGQNVTLSCEQNLNHDAMYWYRQDPGQGLRLIYYSQIVNDFQKGDIAEGYSVSREKKESFPLTVTSAQKNPTAFYLCASRSTRLNSPLHFGNGTRLTVT.

The V gene is TRBV6-5, the J gene TRBJ2-3, with D perhaps matching TRBD1 or TRBD2 (5 bases each). The germline V and J ends were trimmed by 5 bases and 3 bases, with 15 bases remaining between them. This CDR3 spans 15 amino acids. The germline CDR1 and CDR2 sequences are MNHEY and SVGAGI. In DNA form, the CDR3 reads TGTGCCAGCAGTCCCGGGACCCCAATAACAGATACGCAGTATTTT. It translates to CASSPGTPITDTQYF.

The V call is TRBV7-2, the J call TRBJ1-3; a weak D match, TRBD1 (6 bases). The length of the CDR3 is 15 residues. Germline CDR1 is SGHTA and CDR2 is FQGNSA. V was shortened by 6 bases and J by 0 bases, with 12 bases between the two germline ends. The CDR3 protein is CASSLGGGSGNTIYF. The CDR3 nucleotides read TGTGCCAGCAGTCTAGGGGGGGGCTCTGGAAACACCATATATTTT. Full variable domain (missing parts from reference TRBV7-2 and TRBJ1-3): GAGVSQSPSNKVTEKGKDVELRCDPISGHTALYWYRQSLGQGLEFLIYFQGNSAPDKSGLPSDRFSAERTGGSVSTLTIQRTQQEDSAVYLCASSLGGGSGNTIYFGEGSWLTVV.

The chain combines TRBV4-3 with TRBJ1-1; perhaps TRBD1 as D (5 bases). The CDR3 is 14 amino acids. Germline V CDR1 and CDR2: LGHNA, YSLEER. V was pared by 1 base and J by 8 bases, with 14 bases between. DNA of the CDR3: TGCGCCAGCAGCCAAGGCACGGGGGGAGGAGAAGCTTTCTTT. It is translated as CASSQGTGGGEAFF.

In regard to this clone: Additional DNA sequences in this sample encode the identical CDR3. The chain employs TRBV18 and TRBJ2-5, with D possibly matching TRBD1 (5 bases). This CDR3 has 14 residues. The germline gives CDR1 KGHSH, CDR2 LQKENI. Trimming pared 0 bases from V and 2 bases from J, leaving 7 bases between. This CDR3 reads CASSPPSGQETQYF. In DNA, the CDR3 is TGTGCCAGCTCACCACCATCAGGGCAAGAGACCCAGTACTTC.

The gene calls are TRBV29-1 and TRBJ2-7, with D hard to call. Germline assignment: CDR1 SQVTM and CDR2 ANQGSEA. Deletions cut 8 bases from V and 0 bases from J, with 17 bases between. The CDR3 spans 14 residues. CDR3 nucleotide sequence: TGCAGCTCCGGGCCCCGTCCTAGCTCCTACGAGCAGTACGTC. Amino acids: CSSGPRPSSYEQYV.

A word on this clone: The sample holds other DNA sequences that translate to the same CDR3. The CDR3 protein is CSGSNTEAFF. The CDR3, as DNA: TGCAGCGGAAGCAACACTGAAGCTTTCTTT. The chain joins TRBV29-1 to TRBJ1-1; D is uncertain. This CDR3 contains 10 residues. Between the trimmed V and J ends, which lost 7 bases and 2 bases, there was a span of 5 bases. The V gene's germline CDR1 is SQVTM and CDR2 ANQGSEA.

The chain is built from TRBV7-9 and TRBJ2-1; D not certain. The CDR3 covers 14 residues. The germline V and J ends were trimmed by 5 bases and 6 bases, with 14 bases remaining between them. Germline CDR1 reads SEHNR; CDR2 reads FQNEAQ (reference sequence). Here the CDR3 DNA reads TGTGCCAGCAGCCCCCGTTTGCAGGTCAATGAGCAGTTCTTC. This encodes CASSPRLQVNEQFF.

The J gene is TRBJ2-3, the V gene TRBV30; TRBD2 is a possible D gene (5 bases). Germline V gene lookup returns CDR1 GTSNPN and CDR2 SVGIG (reference sequence). The CDR3 has 17 amino acids. The V end lost 0 bases, the J end lost 0 bases, and 16 bases lay between the germline ends. CDR3: CAWSVGTGYGSTDTQYF. The CDR3 bases are TGTGCCTGGAGTGTCGGAACGGGGTATGGGAGCACAGATACGCAGTATTTT.

The sample holds one count of this clone. For the CDR3, the DNA is TGTGCCAGCAGCTTCTGGTCCGGAGACGTAAGGGAGCAGTACGTC. It codes for CASSFWSGDVREQYV. The rearrangement links TRBV7-2 to TRBJ2-7; D not resolved. Germline loops: CDR1 SGHTA, CDR2 FQGNSA. The CDR3 runs 15 residues. Trimming removed 3 bases from V and 7 bases from J, with 19 bases in between.

This chain connects TRBV2 to TRBJ2-3; D ambiguous. The length of the CDR3 is 13 residues. CDR1 is SNHLY, CDR2 FYNNEI, per germline. Trimming removed 3 bases at V and 2 bases at J, with 6 bases between. DNA for the CDR3: TGTGCCAGCAGTGAGGGCTCCACAGATACGCAGTATTTT. Translating it yields CASSEGSTDTQYF.

The gene calls are TRBV10-2 and TRBJ1-4; 7 nucleotides match TRBD1. Germline V lookup: CDR1 WSHSY, CDR2 SAAADI. The ends lost 5 bases at V and 8 bases at J; junction bases unmatched: 11. This CDR3 has 15 residues. The CDR3 region has the DNA TGCGCCAGCAGTTCCCTCGGGACAGCAAGGGAAAAACTGTTTTTT. This codes for CASSSLGTAREKLFF.

The V call is TRBV7-2, the J call TRBJ1-2, with 7 nucleotides matching TRBD1. The V and J ends lost 8 bases and 4 bases, in that order; junction bases with no gene match: 7. The germline gives CDR1 SGHTA, CDR2 FQGNSA. The CDR3 runs to 13 residues. The CDR3 coding sequence is TGTGCCAGCGCAGGAGGACAGGTCTATGGCTACACCTTC. It translates to CASAGGQVYGYTF.

V is TRBV30 and J is TRBJ1-1; D call uncertain. Trimming pared 3 bases from V and 6 bases from J, leaving 8 bases between. The CDR3 runs to 11 residues. Germline CDR1 is GTSNPN and CDR2 is SVGIG (reference sequence). The CDR3 DNA sequence: TGTGCCTGGAGGTTCGGGCCTGAAGCTTTCTTT. Translation: CAWRFGPEAFF. The full variable domain, completed using reference TRBV30 and TRBJ1-1, is SQTIHQWPATLVQPVGSPLSLECTVEGTSNPNLYWYRQAAGRGLQLLFYSVGIGQISSEVPQNLSASRPQDRQFILSSKKLLLSDSGFYLCAWRFGPEAFFGQGTRLTVV.

The CDR3 sequence: CASSSEGRNEKLFF. CDR3 nucleotides: TGCGCCAGCAGCTCAGAAGGGAGGAATGAAAAACTGTTTTTT. The chain couples TRBV5-1 to TRBJ1-4; no definite D call. Germline V gene lookup returns CDR1 SGHRS and CDR2 YFSETQ. This CDR3 comprises 14 residues. The V gene lost 3 bases and the J gene lost 5 bases, with 11 bases spanning the gap.

The chain is built from TRBV6-4 and TRBJ1-5, with 9 positions matching TRBD1. Unmatched junction bases numbered 5, after V lost 8 bases and J lost 6 bases. CDR1 is MRHNA, CDR2 SNTAGT, per germline. The CDR3 is 13 amino acids. CDR3 in amino acids: CASSQGAGQPQHF. For the CDR3, the DNA is TGTGCCAGCTCACAGGGGGCAGGTCAGCCCCAGCATTTT.

This sequence joins TRBV2 and TRBJ1-2, with 7 bases lining up with TRBD1. Looked up from germline, CDR1 is SNHLY and CDR2 is FYNNEI. The CDR3 is made up of 13 amino acids. Trimming removed 7 bases from V and 6 bases from J; junction bases left unmatched: 8. CDR3 protein: CASNPGQRDGYTF. CDR3 nucleotides: TGTGCCAGCAACCCGGGACAGAGAGATGGCTACACCTTC.

The chain joins TRBV21-1 to TRBJ1-3. TRBV21-1 is a listed pseudogene. CDR3 size: 15 residues. CDR3 DNA: TGTGCCAGCAAACCTCCCCCTCTCTCTGGAAACACCATATATTTT. This gives the protein CASKPPPLSGNTIYF.

The genes are TRBV4-1 and TRBJ1-2; 7 bases are shared with TRBD1. The CDR3 spans 15 residues. The ends lost 1 base at V and 4 bases at J; junction bases unmatched: 6. The germline CDR1 and CDR2 sequences are MGHRA and YSYEKL. DNA of the CDR3: TGCGCCAGCAGCCAAGTAGACAGGGATAGCTATGGCTACACCTTC. Translation: CASSQVDRDSYGYTF.